A selection of T cell receptor beta chains follows, all from one sample in a study of blood T cell repertoires in COVID-19. Assay used: immunoSEQ multiplex PCR; TCRdb lists only in-frame clones, some missing. The repertoire holds more than 200,000 clones, with 65% to 90% as singletons. Sequencing was done on a sample of peripheral blood. These TCRs come from a young man with active or convalescent COVID-19. CDR3s include the opening cysteine and the closing phenylalanine or tryptophan. Fields, in order: J gene, clone size, V gene, D gene, CDR3 protein, CDR3 DNA. D genes are given only for firm matches. Clone sizes are given selectively: once, few, many, or a class where the clone is expanded.

TRBJ2-7 once TRBV4-3 - CASSLRDSNRYEQYF TGCGCCAGCAGCCTCCGGGACTCAAATCGCTACGAGCAGTACTTC
TRBJ2-3 - TRBV30 - CAWSLSTDTQYF TGTGCCTGGTCCCTTAGCACAGATACGCAGTATTTT
TRBJ2-2 - TRBV2 - CASSDWNGGAGELFF TGTGCCAGCAGTGATTGGAACGGCGGGGCCGGGGAGCTGTTTTTT
TRBJ2-1 - TRBV6-6 - CASSYSRVYNEQFF TGTGCCAGCAGTTACTCCAGGGTCTACAATGAGCAGTTCTTC
TRBJ1-3 - TRBV6-5 TRBD1 CASSYGRDRPGNTIYF TGTGCCAGCAGTTACGGCCGGGACAGACCTGGAAACACCATATATTTT
TRBJ2-5 - TRBV3-1/TRBV3-2 - CASSQIRGAQETQYF TGTGCCAGCAGCCAAATTCGGGGAGCCCAAGAGACCCAGTACTTC
TRBJ1-4 - TRBV2 - CASSPASREKLFF TGTGCCAGCTCCCCGGCCTCTAGGGAAAAACTGTTTTTT
TRBJ2-7 - TRBV6-5 TRBD1 CASSPRTGNYEQYF TGTGCCAGCAGCCCACGGACAGGGAACTACGAGCAGTACTTC
TRBJ2-1 - TRBV4-3 TRBD1 CASSQVQGYNEQFF TGCGCCAGCAGCCAAGTACAGGGGTACAATGAGCAGTTCTTC
TRBJ2-3 - TRBV27 - CASRARGGRDTQYF TGTGCCAGCAGGGCGAGGGGGGGGCGGGATACGCAGTATTTT
TRBJ1-3 - TRBV18 - CASSPEENTIYF TGTGCCAGCTCACCAGAGGAGAACACCATATATTTT
TRBJ2-1 once TRBV7-9 TRBD2 CASSLGFVITSGSYNEQFF TGTGCCAGCAGCTTAGGTTTTGTCATTACTAGCGGCTCCTACAATGAGCAGTTCTTC
TRBJ2-3 - TRBV5-1 - CASSLQEHTDTQYF TGCGCCAGCAGCTTGCAAGAACACACAGATACGCAGTATTTT
TRBJ1-1 - TRBV19 TRBD1 CASSEGQLNTEAFF TGTGCCAGTAGCGAGGGACAGCTTAACACTGAAGCTTTCTTT
TRBJ2-5 - TRBV6-1 TRBD2 CASSDSGGGEETQYF TGTGCCAGCAGTGATAGCGGGGGGGGAGAAGAGACCCAGTACTTC
TRBJ1-1 once TRBV27 - CASSLSLKGGFMNTEAFF TGTGCCAGCAGTTTATCACTAAAGGGGGGGTTTATGAACACTGAAGCTTTCTTT
TRBJ1-3 - TRBV4-1 TRBD1 CASSLLQGAVSGNTIYF TGCGCCAGCAGCCTCCTACAGGGGGCCGTCTCTGGAAACACCATATATTTT
TRBJ2-3 once TRBV7-9 TRBD2 CASSLIAGGVADTQYF TGTGCCAGCAGCTTAATAGCGGGGGGGGTGGCAGATACGCAGTATTTT
TRBJ1-1 - TRBV5-1 - CASSSFAGNTEAFF TGCGCCAGCAGCTCATTTGCAGGGAACACTGAAGCTTTCTTT
TRBJ1-6 - TRBV7-2 TRBD1 CASSLRTGRRNSPLHF TGTGCCAGCAGCTTGAGGACAGGGCGCCGGAATTCACCCCTCCACTTT
TRBJ1-5 - TRBV6-2/TRBV6-3 TRBD1 CASSPTGTGGYQPQHF TGTGCCAGCAGTCCGACCGGGACAGGGGGCTATCAGCCCCAGCATTTT
TRBJ1-4 - TRBV2 - CASSAVGVEVDGDNEKLFF TGTGCCAGCAGTGCCGTCGGGGTAGAGGTAGACGGGGATAATGAAAAACTGTTTTTT
TRBJ1-2 - TRBV7-2 TRBD1 CASSLGGTGANYGYTF TGTGCCAGCAGCTTAGGAGGGACAGGAGCTAACTATGGCTACACCTTC
TRBJ2-1 - TRBV2 - CASRNAGAQIGEQFF TGTGCCAGCAGGAACGCGGGGGCCCAAATTGGGGAGCAGTTCTTC
TRBJ1-2 - TRBV5-1 - CASSQERPAGSGYTF TGCGCCAGCAGTCAAGAACGGCCGGCGGGGAGTGGCTACACCTTC
TRBJ2-1 once TRBV2 TRBD1 CASMGPLGTDNNEQFF TGTGCCAGCATGGGCCCACTCGGGACAGACAACAATGAGCAGTTCTTC
TRBJ2-7 few TRBV3-1/TRBV3-2 TRBD2 CASSRTSGGATVYEQYF TGTGCCAGCAGCCGCACTAGCGGGGGGGCGACGGTCTACGAGCAGTACTTC
TRBJ2-7 - TRBV7-9 - CASSLLGDKSHEQYF TGTGCCAGCAGCTTATTGGGGGACAAATCCCACGAGCAGTACTTC
TRBJ2-3 once TRBV4-2 TRBD2 CASSQQRGRTDTQYF TGTGCCAGCAGCCAGCAGCGGGGCCGCACAGATACGCAGTATTTT
TRBJ2-1 - TRBV19 TRBD2 CASSIGGGEQFF TGTGCCAGTAGTATTGGGGGAGGGGAGCAGTTCTTC
TRBJ2-1 - TRBV9 TRBD2 CASTVSGGSSYNEQFF TGTGCCAGCACTGTTAGCGGGGGGAGCTCCTACAATGAGCAGTTCTTC
TRBJ2-2 - TRBV11-3 TRBD2 CASSLGGGGAVYTGELFF TGTGCCAGCAGCTTAGGCGGCGGGGGGGCCGTATACACCGGGGAGCTGTTTTTT
TRBJ2-3 - TRBV4-2 TRBD2 CASGGTTTDTQYF TGTGCCAGCGGGGGGACTACCACAGATACGCAGTATTTT